This T cell receptor (beta chain) is from a study of CD8 T cells in ankylosing spondylitis. The CDR3 is made up of 15 amino acids. The V gene end was trimmed by 4 bases and the J gene end by 4 bases; junction bases not matched to a gene: 8. From germline, CDR1 is SGHKS and CDR2 YYEKEE (reference sequence). This clonotype was counted between two and nine times. Construction of TCR beta libraries was performed using quantitative 5'-RACE with molecular barcodes. TCRdb analysed the 5' RACE reads with MiXCR anew, one entry per CDR3 protein. Of fewer than 250,000 distinct CDR3 sequences in the sample, roughly 32% were seen once.

This TCR came from a male donor with ankylosing spondylitis or in good health (not recorded which). Sequencing was carried out using blood, either unsorted or a sorted T cell fraction (not recorded which). The chain uses TRBV5-5 and TRBJ1-1, with 9 bases identical to TRBD1. CDR3 sequence: CASSGIQGAGTEAFF. The CDR3 DNA follows: TGTGCCAGCAGCGGGATACAGGGGGCCGGCACTGAAGCTTTCTTT.